A single TCR beta chain is shown here with its context. Its antigen is as yet unknown. Germline V gene sequence: CDR1 MDHEN, CDR2 SYDVKM. V gave up 7 bases and J gave up 6 bases; unmatched junction bases: 11. The CDR3 is 15 residues long. These data originate in a study of cytomegalovirus exposure and HLA in healthy donors. Whole-study results and caveats: As was reported, the classifier diagnosed cytomegalovirus status with high specificity and sensitivity. A list of about 160 TCR beta chains associated with cytomegalovirus was given.

Using immunoSEQ multiplex PCR, the repertoire was profiled, and TCRdb retains in-frame clones only, with some absent. The top ten hold about 1.6% of the sample, which has about 190,000 clones, more than 70% seen once. The V and J genes are TRBV28 and TRBJ1-5; 8 bases map to TRBD1. Sequenced material: PBMCs. The TCR comes from a woman aged 18-35 years in good health and CMV-seronegative. CDR3 nucleotide sequence: TGTGCCAGCAACCGCTTCAGGGGGCTAGGTCAGCCCCAGCATTTT. Amino acids: CASNRFRGLGQPQHF.